A single sample gave rise to the 29 T cell receptor beta chains below, sequenced in a study of shared clonotypes between healthy human individuals. Produced via immunoSEQ multiplex PCR; TCRdb's table is partial and in-frame only. Among some 2,500,000 clones listed, 93% were seen once. The sequencing sample was made of naive CD4+ T cells from PBMCs. The subset: CD45RA+ positively selected. These receptors were taken from a man younger than 30 in good health. Some clones in this sample may be carry-over from other donors' samples.

V is TRBV12-5 and J is TRBJ1-3; TRBD1 is a possible D gene (5 bases). V lost 7 bases and J 0 bases, leaving 13 bases between the germline ends. Germline assignment: CDR1 LGHNT and CDR2 FRNRAP. This CDR3 spans 15 amino acids. CDR3 residues: CASAEGRGSGNTIYF. The CDR3 bases are TGTGCTAGTGCTGAGGGACGAGGCTCTGGAAACACCATATATTTT.

CDR3 sequence reads: CASSPSRYNEQFF. For the CDR3, the DNA is TGTGCCAGCAGCCCGAGCCGATACAATGAGCAGTTCTTC. V usage is TRBV7-9 and J usage is TRBJ2-1, with D uncertain. V lost 5 bases and J 4 bases, leaving 9 bases between the germline ends. This CDR3 is built from 13 residues. CDR1 and CDR2 (germline): SEHNR, FQNEAQ (reference sequence).

This sequence joins TRBV5-4 and TRBJ2-3; D gene unclear. Trimming took off 0 bases at V and 2 bases at J, with 13 bases between the two ends. The CDR3 covers 16 residues. The germline V gene has CDR1 SGHNT and CDR2 YYREEE (reference sequence). In DNA, the CDR3 is TGTGCCAGCAGCTTGGATGGGCGTTTTACCACAGATACGCAGTATTTT. This sequence encodes CASSLDGRFTTDTQYF.

Turning to this clone: Germline and junction disagree at one end, which may indicate a read error. The chain links TRBV30 to TRBJ1-2; TRBD1 matches 7 bases. This CDR3 contains 10 residues. In germline, CDR1 is GTSNPN, CDR2 SVGIG (reference sequence). In nucleotides, the CDR3 is TGTGCCTGGAGTTCTGGACAGGTGGGCTTC. This encodes CAWSSGQVGF.

This chain connects TRBV6-1 to TRBJ1-1; perhaps TRBD1 as D (6 bases). Trimming removed 6 bases at V and 11 bases at J, with 19 bases between. Germline V CDR1 and CDR2: MNHNS, SASEGT. The CDR3 extends over 13 amino acids. CDR3 protein: CASSSTGVSWAFF. For the CDR3, the DNA is TGTGCCAGCAGCTCGACAGGAGTTTCTTGGGCTTTCTTT.

The sample holds one count of this clone. V usage is TRBV5-4 and J usage is TRBJ2-3; TRBD1 matches 10 bases. The CDR3 runs to 15 residues. With V trimmed by 5 bases and J by 3 bases, 6 bases remained unmatched. Germline CDR1 is SGHNT and CDR2 is YYREEE (reference sequence). This CDR3 is CASSRDRGRTDTQYF. The CDR3 DNA follows: TGTGCCAGCAGTCGGGACAGGGGAAGGACAGATACGCAGTATTTT. The entire variable domain, with the rest obtained from reference TRBV5-4 and TRBJ2-3, is as follows: ETGVTQSPTHLIKTRGQQVTLRCSSQSGHNTVSWYQQALGQGPQFIFQYYREEENGRGNFPPRFSGLQFPNYSSELNVNALELDDSALYLCASSRDRGRTDTQYFGPGTRLTVL.

This clone appeared a single time. The chain has TRBV7-9 and TRBJ2-2, with D maybe TRBD2 (7 bases). The CDR3 runs 16 residues. Trimming removed 3 bases from V and 4 bases from J, with 15 bases in between. CDR1 is SEHNR, CDR2 FQNEAQ, per germline (reference sequence). CDR3 sequence: CASSFGGGSGTGELFF. CDR3 DNA sequence: TGTGCCAGCAGCTTTGGGGGCGGGAGTGGCACCGGGGAGCTGTTTTTT.

A word on this clone: The sample has other DNA sequences that encode this CDR3 too. J is TRBJ1-4 and V is TRBV5-1; TRBD1 aligns across 9 bases. There are 15 residues in the CDR3. V dropped 4 bases and J dropped 6; count of bases not matched to a gene: 7. Germline CDR1 SGHRS, CDR2 YFSETQ. The CDR3 DNA sequence: TGCGCCAGCAGCCTGGAGGGGACAGGGCATGAAAAACTGTTTTTT. Its protein is CASSLEGTGHEKLFF. The variable domain in full, completed from reference TRBV5-1 and TRBJ1-4, reads KAGVTQTPRYLIKTRGQQVTLSCSPISGHRSVSWYQQTPGQGLQFLFEYFSETQRNKGNFPGRFSGRQFSNSRSEMNVSTLELGDSALYLCASSLEGTGHEKLFFGSGTQLSVL.

The chain recombines TRBV5-5 with TRBJ1-2; D remains ambiguous. There are 14 residues in the CDR3. The V and J ends lost 4 bases and 6 bases respectively, with 16 bases between them. Germline-derived CDR1 and CDR2 are SGHKS and YYEKEE (reference sequence). The CDR3 loop reads CASSPRPSRDGYTF. As DNA, the CDR3 is TGTGCCAGCAGCCCCCGGCCTAGTCGGGATGGCTACACCTTC.

The rearrangement joins TRBV4-1 to TRBJ2-3, with 15 bases fitting TRBD2. From germline, CDR1 is MGHRA and CDR2 YSYEKL. V dropped 6 bases and J dropped 4; count of bases not matched to a gene: 5. The CDR3 is made up of 16 amino acids. The CDR3 loop reads CASRRTSGRAADTQYF. The DNA of the CDR3 is TGCGCCAGCAGACGGACTAGCGGGAGGGCGGCAGATACGCAGTATTTT.

The chain employs TRBV15 and TRBJ2-6; D uncertain. This CDR3 is built from 13 residues. The V gene's germline CDR1 is LNHNV and CDR2 YYDKDF (reference sequence). V gave up 4 bases and J gave up 2 bases, with 3 bases separating them. The CDR3 reads CATSNAGANVLTF. In DNA, the CDR3 is TGTGCCACCAGCAACGCTGGGGCCAACGTCCTGACTTTC.

V and J are TRBV6-1 and TRBJ1-6; weak D call: TRBD1 (6 bases). Germline-derived CDR1 and CDR2 are MNHNS and SASEGT. The V end lost 6 bases, the J end lost 7 bases, and 10 bases lay between the germline ends. The CDR3 is 13 amino acids. As DNA, the CDR3 is TGTGCCAGCAGGGGGGCCCAAAATTCACCCCTCCACTTT. It yields the protein CASRGAQNSPLHF.

V and J are TRBV18 and TRBJ1-4; D is uncertain. Trimming removed 1 base from V and 5 bases from J, with 8 bases in between. The CDR3 runs to 14 residues. Per germline, CDR1 KGHSH and CDR2 LQKENI. CDR3: CASSPLNGNEKLFF. The CDR3 nucleotides read TGTGCCAGCTCACCACTCAACGGGAATGAAAAACTGTTTTTT.

This rearrangement joins TRBV6-1 to TRBJ1-5, with a possible D match to TRBD1 (5 bases). Looked up from germline, CDR1 is MNHNS and CDR2 is SASEGT. The CDR3 has 15 residues. V was cut by 8 bases and J by 6 bases, with 20 bases left in between. Here the CDR3 reads CASPPRAGLLQPQHF. The CDR3 bases are TGTGCCAGCCCCCCTAGGGCAGGGCTTCTTCAGCCCCAGCATTTT.

As for this clone: Additional DNA sequences in this sample encode the identical CDR3. The genes are TRBV5-1 and TRBJ1-1; D ambiguous. This CDR3 contains 13 residues. The germline V gene encodes CDR1 SGHRS and CDR2 YFSETQ. Trimming removed 0 bases at V and 2 bases at J, with 5 bases between. The CDR3 bases are TGCGCCAGCAGCTTGGCCGGAAACACTGAAGCTTTCTTT. Protein sequence: CASSLAGNTEAFF.

V and J are TRBV6-5 and TRBJ2-1; the D gene could be TRBD1 or TRBD2 (5 bases each). The CDR3 covers 15 residues. With 0 bases removed from V and 5 bases from J, the gap between germline ends came to 11 bases. Germline CDR1 reads MNHEY; CDR2 reads SVGAGI. The CDR3 nucleotides read TGTGCCAGCAGTTACTCGTGGGGGAGCGACAATGAGCAGTTCTTC. This gives the protein CASSYSWGSDNEQFF.

The chain combines TRBV6-5 with TRBJ1-1; unclear D gene. The ends were cut back, 7 bases at V and 0 bases at J, with 9 bases in the middle. The CDR3 consists of 13 residues. The germline V gene encodes CDR1 MNHEY and CDR2 SVGAGI. The CDR3: CASKEVMNTEAFF. In DNA, the CDR3 is TGTGCCAGCAAGGAGGTCATGAACACTGAAGCTTTCTTT.

This sequence joins TRBV5-1 and TRBJ2-3, with 11 bases matching TRBD2. This CDR3 region has 16 residues. J gave up 5 bases and V 2 bases, and 7 bases lay outside the gene matches. Germline assignment: CDR1 SGHRS and CDR2 YFSETQ. DNA of the CDR3: TGCGCCAGCAGCTTCTTTACTAGCGGGAGTGTAGATACGCAGTATTTT. Translation: CASSFFTSGSVDTQYF.

V is TRBV11-2 and J is TRBJ2-1; 11 bases are shared with TRBD2. CDR3 length: 19 residues. CDR1 is SGHAT, CDR2 FQNNGV, per germline. V was pared by 3 bases and J by 0 bases, with 10 bases of the junction left unmatched. The CDR3 region is CASSLDLAGGPSSYNEQFF. As DNA, the CDR3 is TGTGCCAGCAGCTTGGATCTAGCGGGAGGCCCCAGCTCCTACAATGAGCAGTTCTTC.

This chain joins TRBV5-1 and TRBJ2-5, with D hard to call. The J call is uncertain, as TRBJ2-7 better fits the DNA end. The germline V gene has CDR1 SGHRS and CDR2 YFSETQ. CDR3 length equals 14 residues. CDR3 bases: TGCGCCAGCAGCTTGGCTCTAGAGACCTACGAGCAGTACTTC. As protein: CASSLALETYEQYF.

The chain links TRBV7-2 to TRBJ1-1; D gene unclear. V shed 2 bases and J shed 0 bases, with 13 bases lying between them. The CDR3 runs 16 residues. Germline assignment: CDR1 SGHTA and CDR2 FQGNSA. CDR3 protein: CASSLLLVVMNTEAFF. The CDR3 coding sequence is TGTGCCAGCAGCTTATTGTTGGTAGTCATGAACACTGAAGCTTTCTTT. The whole variable domain, remainder taken from reference TRBV7-2 and TRBJ1-1, is GAGVSQSPSNKVTEKGKDVELRCDPISGHTALYWYRQSLGQGLEFLIYFQGNSAPDKSGLPSDRFSAERTGGSVSTLTIQRTQQEDSAVYLCASSLLLVVMNTEAFFGQGTRLTVV.

This clone was detected only once. This same CDR3 is encoded by further DNA sequences in the sample. The chain uses TRBV28 and TRBJ1-2; a weak D match, TRBD1 (6 bases). Germline CDR1 reads MDHEN; CDR2 reads SYDVKM. V was clipped by 6 bases and J by 8 bases, with 16 bases between them. The CDR3 consists of 13 residues. CDR3 in DNA: TGTGCCAGCAGCAGTACAGGGTTGGGGGGCTACACCTTC. It is translated as CASSSTGLGGYTF.

The chain has TRBV2 and TRBJ1-1, with D maybe TRBD1 (6 bases). The germline V and J ends were trimmed by 3 bases and 4 bases, with 12 bases remaining between them. Germline lookup yields CDR1 SNHLY and CDR2 FYNNEI. This CDR3 is built from 14 residues. CDR3 nucleotides: TGTGCCAGCAGTGAGGGGGGCGCGGTCACTGAAGCTTTCTTT. Translating it yields CASSEGGAVTEAFF.

V and J are TRBV19 and TRBJ1-1; 8 bases fit TRBD1. In germline, CDR1 is LNHDA, CDR2 SQIVND (reference sequence). The junction had 12 bases not matched to a gene; V was cut back by 3 bases and J by 6 bases. The CDR3 length is 16 residues. The CDR3 coding sequence is TGTGCCAGTAGTATTCGGACAGGGCAAGTGGGGGCTGAAGCTTTCTTT. Translation gives CASSIRTGQVGAEAFF.

DNA for the CDR3: TGTGCCAGCAGTCCCCAGACAGGGCCCTACGAGCAGTACTTC. Translation: CASSPQTGPYEQYF. The chain combines TRBV2 with TRBJ2-7; 7 nucleotides line up with TRBD1. The germline V gene encodes CDR1 SNHLY and CDR2 FYNNEI. With V trimmed by 5 bases and J by 2 bases, 6 bases remained unmatched. CDR3 length: 14 amino acids.

This chain connects TRBV19 to TRBJ1-2; 7 nucleotides line up with TRBD1. The germline V gene has CDR1 LNHDA and CDR2 SQIVND (reference sequence). The V and J ends lost 4 bases and 2 bases, in that order; junction bases with no gene match: 7. The CDR3 is 15 amino acids. DNA for the CDR3: TGTGCCAGTAGTACGCTCCGGACAGGAAACTATGGCTACACCTTC. Its protein is CASSTLRTGNYGYTF. Looking up the rest from reference TRBV19 and TRBJ1-2 gives the full variable domain: DGGITQSPKYLFRKEGQNVTLSCEQNLNHDAMYWYRQDPGQGLRLIYYSQIVNDFQKGDIAEGYSVSREKKESFPLTVTSAQKNPTAFYLCASSTLRTGNYGYTFGSGTRLTVV.

The chain links TRBV30 to TRBJ1-5, with D hard to call. Germline values: CDR1 GTSNPN, CDR2 SVGIG (reference sequence). This CDR3 region has 15 residues. V dropped 3 bases and J dropped 1 base, with 13 bases sitting between them. The CDR3: CAWRRDPRSNQPQHF. The DNA of the CDR3 is TGTGCCTGGAGGAGAGACCCGAGAAGCAATCAGCCCCAGCATTTT.

This chain connects TRBV10-3 to TRBJ1-5; 7 positions agree with TRBD1. Germline CDR1 reads ENHRY; CDR2 reads SYGVKD. Unmatched junction bases numbered 4, after V lost 3 bases and J lost 2 bases. This CDR3 has 15 amino acids. The CDR3 nucleotides are TGTGCCATCAGTGAAGACAGGGAGGGCAATCAGCCCCAGCATTTT. Its translation: CAISEDREGNQPQHF.

This clone showed up just once. The same CDR3 is also encoded by other DNA sequences in this sample. The J gene is TRBJ1-1, the V gene TRBV5-1; D is ambiguous. The CDR3 totals 14 residues. V lost 0 bases, J lost 1 base, and 7 bases lay in between. Germline V gene lookup returns CDR1 SGHRS and CDR2 YFSETQ. CDR3 nucleotides: TGCGCCAGCAGCTTGGGAGGCCCGAACACTGAAGCTTTCTTT. It specifies CASSLGGPNTEAFF.